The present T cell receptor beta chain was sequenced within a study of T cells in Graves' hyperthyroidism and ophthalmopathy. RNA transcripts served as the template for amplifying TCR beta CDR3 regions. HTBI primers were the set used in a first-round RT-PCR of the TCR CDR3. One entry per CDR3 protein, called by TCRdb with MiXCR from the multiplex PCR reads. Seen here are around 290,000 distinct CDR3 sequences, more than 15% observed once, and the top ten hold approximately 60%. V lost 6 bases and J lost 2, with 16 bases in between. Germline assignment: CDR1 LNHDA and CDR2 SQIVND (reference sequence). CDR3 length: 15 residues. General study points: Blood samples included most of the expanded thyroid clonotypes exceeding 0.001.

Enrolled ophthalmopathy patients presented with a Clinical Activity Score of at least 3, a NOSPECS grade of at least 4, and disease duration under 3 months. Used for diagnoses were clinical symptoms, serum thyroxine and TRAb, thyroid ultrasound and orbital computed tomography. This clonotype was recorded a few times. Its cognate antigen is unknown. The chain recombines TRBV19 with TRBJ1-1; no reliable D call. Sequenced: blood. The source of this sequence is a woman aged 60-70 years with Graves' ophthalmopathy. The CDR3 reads CASSDDTRGNTEAFF. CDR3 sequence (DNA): TGTGCCAGTAGCGACGATACCCGGGGAAACACTGAAGCTTTCTTT.